The clone carrying this TCR beta chain was found a few times. Antigen unknown. The TCR alpha and TCR beta cDNA libraries, bearing sample barcodes and UMIs, were generated by 5'RACE using constant-segment primers. TCRdb re-analysed the 5' RACE reads in MiXCR, keeping a single row per CDR3 protein. The sample yields about 110,000 distinct CDR3 sequences, around 14% seen once. CDR1 is SEHNR, CDR2 FQNEAQ, per germline (reference sequence). The CDR3 consists of 14 residues. The V end was cut by 5 bases, the J end by 3 bases, with 13 bases between. The sample is drawn from a study of T-cell memory formation after mild COVID-19. Turning to the study itself: Largely, the TCR clusters proved donor specific.

Findings and limits, study-wide: Prior to infection, memory already included some responding clones, suggesting cross-reactive memory joined. Among CD4+ contracting clones, most were CM and EM, and CD8+ ones EMRA.

The clonotype originates from a man aged 18 to 30 who had mild COVID-19 (a few samples of this study predate the infection). Cell type and time point are not known. This chain joins TRBV7-9 and TRBJ2-5, with D perhaps matching TRBD1 (6 bases). The sequenced sample was PBMCs or a T cell subset sorted from them (not recorded which). CDR3 in DNA: TGTGCCAGCAGCACAGGGAAGGGGAAAGAGACCCAGTACTTC. As protein: CASSTGKGKETQYF.